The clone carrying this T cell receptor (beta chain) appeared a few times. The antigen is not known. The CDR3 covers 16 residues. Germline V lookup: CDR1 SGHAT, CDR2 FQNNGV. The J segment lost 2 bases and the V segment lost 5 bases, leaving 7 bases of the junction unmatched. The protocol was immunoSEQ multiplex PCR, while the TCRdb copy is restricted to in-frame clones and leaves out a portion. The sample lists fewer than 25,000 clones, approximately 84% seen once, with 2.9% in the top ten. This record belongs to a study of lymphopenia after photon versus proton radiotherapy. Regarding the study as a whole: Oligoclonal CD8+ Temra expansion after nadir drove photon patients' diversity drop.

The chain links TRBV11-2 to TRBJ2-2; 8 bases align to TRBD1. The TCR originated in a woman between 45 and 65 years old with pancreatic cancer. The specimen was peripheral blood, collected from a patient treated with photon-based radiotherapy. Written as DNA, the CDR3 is TGTGCCAGCAGCCCACGGGACAGGTCCAACACCGGGGAGCTGTTTTTT. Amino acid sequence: CASSPRDRSNTGELFF. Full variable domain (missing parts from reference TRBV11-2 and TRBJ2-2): EAGVAQSPRYKIIEKRQSVAFWCNPISGHATLYWYQQILGQGPKLLIQFQNNGVVDDSQLPKDRFSAERLKGVDSTLKIQPAKLEDSAVYLCASSPRDRSNTGELFFGEGSRLTVL.